Listed here are 30 T cell receptor beta chains from one sample, sequenced in a study of identical twins. Via MiXCR, TCRdb re-called the 5' RACE reads, giving one row per CDR3 protein. Of a few hundred thousand distinct CDR3 sequences in the sample, approximately 8.8% were seen once. Material: naive T cells sorted from blood. The receptors were gathered from a woman aged 45-65 years in good health.

The CDR3 reads CSVKASGTDTQYF. Written as DNA, the CDR3 is TGCAGCGTTAAAGCTAGCGGCACAGATACGCAGTATTTT. This chain uses TRBV29-1 with TRBJ2-3; D is perhaps TRBD2 (6 bases). Germline loops: CDR1 SQVTM, CDR2 ANQGSEA. V lost 5 bases and J lost 1, with 10 bases in between. This CDR3 comprises 13 residues.

This clonotype was detected a few times. This chain connects TRBV11-2 to TRBJ2-7; TRBD1 agrees at 7 bases. The trim removed 5 bases at V and 7 bases at J, leaving 5 bases unmatched. From germline, CDR1 is SGHAT and CDR2 FQNNGV. The CDR3 loop spans 12 amino acids. The CDR3 sequence: CASSADREEQYV. CDR3 DNA sequence: TGTGCCAGCAGCGCCGACAGGGAAGAGCAGTACGTC.

The CDR3 reads CASGGILAKGQFF. CDR3 DNA: TGTGCCAGCGGGGGCATTCTCGCTAAAGGGCAGTTCTTC. This chain uses TRBV12-3 or TRBV12-4 with TRBJ2-1; a weak D match, TRBD1 (6 bases). The germline V and J ends were trimmed by 8 bases and 12 bases, with 20 bases remaining between them. The CDR3 is made up of 13 amino acids.

Ten or more counts support this clonotype. The chain combines TRBV29-1 with TRBJ2-7; tentatively, D is TRBD1 or TRBD2 (5 bases each). The ends were cut back, 4 bases at V and 6 bases at J, with 13 bases in the middle. The CDR3 loop spans 12 amino acids. Germline loops: CDR1 SQVTM, CDR2 ANQGSEA. CDR3 region: CSVGGQGGEQYV. CDR3 coding DNA: TGCAGCGTTGGAGGGCAGGGCGGCGAGCAGTACGTC.

This clonotype was seen only a few times. V usage is TRBV6-1 and J usage is TRBJ2-1; 9 positions agree with TRBD2. The trim removed 7 bases at V and 9 bases at J, leaving 7 bases unmatched. Germline CDR1 and CDR2: MNHNS and SASEGT. The CDR3 length is 13 residues. CDR3 sequence reads: CASTPSGNGEQFF. In DNA, the CDR3 is TGTGCCAGCACTCCTAGCGGGAATGGTGAGCAGTTCTTC.

The V call is TRBV14, the J call TRBJ2-1, with D perhaps matching TRBD1 or TRBD2 (6 bases each). The V gene lost 4 bases and the J gene lost 0 bases, with 13 bases spanning the gap. Germline loops: CDR1 SGHDN, CDR2 FVKESK. CDR3 length: 16 amino acids. The DNA for the CDR3 is TGTGCCAGCAGCCTACAGGGACTTCCCTCCTACAATGAGCAGTTCTTC. Protein sequence: CASSLQGLPSYNEQFF.

This clonotype was found many times. The chain employs TRBV15 and TRBJ2-3; D is perhaps TRBD1 or TRBD2 (5 bases each). The CDR3 spans 14 residues. Germline CDR1 and CDR2: LNHNV and YYDKDF (reference sequence). V was clipped by 1 base and J by 1 base, with 6 bases between them. The CDR3 nucleotides read TGTGCCACCAGCAGAGGAGGGGGCACAGATACGCAGTATTTT. Its translation is CATSRGGGTDTQYF.

This clonotype showed up just a few times. The rearrangement links TRBV6-1 to TRBJ2-3, with D maybe TRBD1 (6 bases). The V gene lost 7 bases and the J gene lost 3 bases, with 14 bases spanning the gap. The CDR3 runs 14 residues. The germline CDR1 and CDR2 sequences are MNHNS and SASEGT. CDR3 region: CASNPGTTTDTQYF. The CDR3, as DNA: TGTGCCAGCAACCCAGGGACAACTACAGATACGCAGTATTTT.

The genes are TRBV28 and TRBJ2-7, with D uncertain. Looked up from germline, CDR1 is MDHEN and CDR2 is SYDVKM. V was clipped by 3 bases and J by 0 bases, with 15 bases between them. The CDR3 is 16 residues long. This chain's CDR3 is CASSFFAHTRSYEQYF. The CDR3, as DNA: TGTGCCAGCAGTTTTTTCGCCCACACCCGCTCCTACGAGCAGTACTTC.

The rearrangement links TRBV4-1 to TRBJ2-7; 9 nucleotides match TRBD2. From germline, CDR1 is MGHRA and CDR2 YSYEKL. The V and J ends lost 1 base and 5 bases, in that order; junction bases with no gene match: 3. The CDR3 has 14 residues. In nucleotides, the CDR3 is TGCGCCAGCAGCCAAGGCGGGAGGGTCCACGAGCAGTACTTC. The encoded protein is CASSQGGRVHEQYF.

This clonotype appeared a few times. The rearrangement joins TRBV28 to TRBJ1-5; weak D call: TRBD1 (5 bases). Deletions cut 5 bases from V and 4 bases from J, with 12 bases between. The CDR3 is 14 residues long. Germline V lookup: CDR1 MDHEN, CDR2 SYDVKM. This CDR3 is CASSLDQGNQPQHF. The CDR3 DNA reads as TGTGCCAGCAGTCTCGATCAGGGAAATCAGCCCCAGCATTTT.

About this clonotype: Given a much more abundant clone one base away, this may be a read error. The CDR3 reads CTSRISGSSTDTQYF. CDR3 bases: TGTACCAGCAGAATAAGCGGGAGTAGCACAGATACGCAGTATTTT. V gene TRBV6-6 combines with J gene TRBJ2-3; 8 bases are a match to TRBD2. CDR1 MNHNY and CDR2 SVGAGI come from the germline V gene (reference sequence). The CDR3 length is 15 residues.

The chain carries TRBV24-1 and TRBJ2-2; D may be TRBD1 (6 bases). Trimming took 0 bases from V and 5 from J, leaving 12 bases between them. Germline V lookup: CDR1 KGHDR, CDR2 SFDVKD. CDR3 length equals 16 residues. CDR3 protein: CATSDLLQGGTGELFF. The CDR3 DNA follows: TGTGCCACCAGTGATTTGCTACAGGGTGGGACCGGGGAGCTGTTTTTT.

Many counts were recorded for this clonotype. The rearrangement joins TRBV12-3 or TRBV12-4 to TRBJ2-1; perhaps TRBD2 as D (5 bases). V was shortened by 1 base and J by 8 bases, with 15 bases between the two germline ends. The CDR3 contains 15 residues. The CDR3 protein is CASSLDGIKGDEQFF. In nucleotides, the CDR3 is TGTGCCAGCAGTTTAGACGGGATCAAGGGCGATGAGCAGTTCTTC.

V usage is TRBV7-9 and J usage is TRBJ1-1; the match to TRBD1 covers 9 bases. Germline V lookup: CDR1 SEHNR, CDR2 FQNEAQ (reference sequence). This CDR3 has 17 amino acids. The trim removed 6 bases at V and 5 bases at J, leaving 16 bases unmatched. The CDR3 reads CASSYTGTGNFRTEAFF. CDR3 coding DNA: TGTGCCAGCAGTTATACCGGGACAGGGAATTTTAGAACTGAAGCTTTCTTT.

This chain links TRBV7-6 with TRBJ2-3; 7 positions match TRBD1. V lost 5 bases, J lost 4 bases, and 9 bases stayed unmatched. The CDR3 is 15 amino acids. The V gene's germline CDR1 is SGHVS and CDR2 FNYEAQ. This CDR3 is CASSRSGQYSDTQYF. The CDR3 DNA reads TGTGCCAGCAGCCGATCGGGACAGTACTCAGATACGCAGTATTTT.

The V call is TRBV12-3 or TRBV12-4, the J call TRBJ1-4; the D is unclear. This CDR3 spans 16 amino acids. Trimming stripped 3 bases from V and 3 bases from J, with 14 bases between. CDR3 in DNA: TGTGCCAGCAGTTTTAAGGAAGCTGGTGCTAATGAAAAACTGTTTTTT. Translating it yields CASSFKEAGANEKLFF.

This clonotype was picked up many times. The chain links TRBV12-3 or TRBV12-4 to TRBJ2-1; 9 nucleotides line up with TRBD2. Losses at the gene ends were 6 bases for V and 7 bases for J; bases not matched to a gene: 7. This CDR3 region has 14 residues. CDR3 region: CASRVAGVGNEQFF. CDR3 nucleotides: TGTGCCAGCAGGGTAGCGGGAGTTGGGAATGAGCAGTTCTTC.

In this sample, this clonotype turned up a few times. The rearrangement links TRBV12-3 or TRBV12-4 to TRBJ2-1; D not resolved. V lost 4 bases to trimming and J lost 0 bases, with 10 bases between them. CDR3 length equals 15 residues. The CDR3 DNA follows: TGTGCCAGCAGTTATACAATGAGCTCCTACAATGAGCAGTTCTTC. Amino acids: CASSYTMSSYNEQFF.

Only a few counts were recorded for this clonotype. In DNA form, the CDR3 reads TGCAGCGTTGGAGGGGATAGCAATCAGCCCCAGCATTTT. Amino acid sequence: CSVGGDSNQPQHF. This sequence joins TRBV29-1 and TRBJ1-5; tentatively, D is TRBD1 (5 bases). This CDR3 region has 13 residues. The V end was cut by 4 bases, the J end by 0 bases, with 7 bases between. Germline values: CDR1 SQVTM, CDR2 ANQGSEA.

V usage is TRBV9 and J usage is TRBJ2-2; the match to TRBD2 covers 8 bases. The CDR3 has 17 residues. From germline, CDR1 is SGDLS and CDR2 YYNGEE. The V and J ends lost 4 bases and 7 bases, in that order; junction bases with no gene match: 15. CDR3 nucleotide sequence: TGTGCCAGCAGCCCCACCGGTCGGGGGACTAGGGGCGGGGAGCTGTTTTTT. Its protein is CASSPTGRGTRGGELFF. Combining the CDR3 with reference TRBV9 and TRBJ2-2 gives the whole variable domain DSGVTQTPKHLITATGQRVTLRCSPRSGDLSVYWYQQSLDQGLQFLIQYYNGEERAKGNILERFSAQQFPDLHSELNLSSLELGDSALYFCASSPTGRGTRGGELFFGEGSRLTVL.

The rearrangement joins TRBV12-3 or TRBV12-4 to TRBJ1-1; no clear D. The CDR3 contains 15 residues. V lost 2 bases, J lost 1 base, and 11 bases lay in between. The CDR3 is CASSLFRPPNTEAFF. The DNA for the CDR3 is TGTGCCAGCAGTTTATTTAGACCCCCGAACACTGAAGCTTTCTTT.

This clonotype was counted only a few times. This chain joins TRBV27 and TRBJ2-2; D is possibly TRBD1 (5 bases). Trimming took 3 bases from V and 7 from J, leaving 12 bases between them. Germline V gene sequence: CDR1 MNHEY, CDR2 SMNVEV (reference sequence). The CDR3 has 14 amino acids. CDR3 nucleotide sequence: TGTGCCAGCAGTTTTCAGGGCGGATTCGGGGAGCTGTTTTTT. Amino acid sequence: CASSFQGGFGELFF.

This clonotype was counted at least ten times. The rearrangement joins TRBV29-1 to TRBJ2-3; 9 nucleotides align to TRBD2. Losses at the gene ends were 7 bases for V and 5 bases for J; bases not matched to a gene: 10. Per germline, CDR1 SQVTM and CDR2 ANQGSEA. The CDR3 sequence is 14 residues long. The CDR3 nucleotides read TGCAGCGGCCGGGGACTAGCTGGTGGAGATACGCAGTATTTT. Its translation: CSGRGLAGGDTQYF.

The chain links TRBV5-1 to TRBJ2-4, with D hard to call. CDR3 length equals 15 residues. CDR1 and CDR2 (germline): SGHRS, YFSETQ. With 4 bases removed from V and 2 bases from J, the gap between germline ends came to 13 bases. The CDR3 reads CASSPLPGTKNIQYF. CDR3 DNA sequence: TGCGCCAGCAGCCCCCTCCCAGGTACCAAAAACATTCAGTACTTC.

This clonotype was picked up a small number of times. The V gene is TRBV7-3, the J gene TRBJ2-5; D ambiguous. Per germline, CDR1 SGHTA and CDR2 FQGTGA. The length of the CDR3 is 13 residues. The V gene lost 1 base and the J gene lost 5 bases, with 8 bases spanning the gap. This CDR3 reads CASSLIARETQYF. In nucleotides, the CDR3 is TGTGCCAGCAGCTTAATAGCTCGGGAGACCCAGTACTTC.

V usage is TRBV20-1 and J usage is TRBJ1-1, with D perhaps TRBD1 (5 bases). This CDR3 comprises 14 residues. Germline loops: CDR1 DFQATT, CDR2 SNEGSKA (reference sequence). V lost 5 bases to trimming and J lost 4 bases, with 17 bases between them. In DNA form, the CDR3 reads TGCAGTGCTTCCGGGACCCAGGAGAGCACTGAAGCTTTCTTT. Its translation is CSASGTQESTEAFF.

At least ten counts were recorded for this clonotype. This chain links TRBV4-1 with TRBJ2-7, with 14 nucleotides matching TRBD2. J was trimmed by 6 bases and V by 5 bases; bases with no gene match: 6. Germline V gene data show CDR1 as MGHRA and CDR2 as YSYEKL. The CDR3 loop spans 15 amino acids. The CDR3 region has the DNA TGCGCCAGCAGCAAGGGGACTAGCGGGAGAGGCGAGCAGTACTTC. Amino acid sequence: CASSKGTSGRGEQYF.

This sequence joins TRBV18 and TRBJ2-3; no firm D call. The CDR3 covers 16 residues. Germline V gene lookup returns CDR1 KGHSH and CDR2 LQKENI. V lost 0 bases to trimming and J lost 2 bases, with 12 bases between them. The CDR3 loop is CASSPPTRRATDTQYF. The DNA of the CDR3 is TGTGCCAGCTCACCACCGACCCGGAGAGCCACAGATACGCAGTATTTT.

The chain is built from TRBV21-1 and TRBJ2-7; TRBD2 is the table's D call and was not checked against the DNA. TRBV21-1 is a pseudogene segment. The CDR3 extends over 15 amino acids. The chain's CDR3 is CARPWEGTRGDEQYV. CDR3 sequence (DNA): TGTGCCCGACCTTGGGAGGGGACTAGGGGCGACGAGCAGTACGTC.